Listed below are T cell receptor beta chains from one sample, sequenced in a study of T-cell memory formation after mild COVID-19. MiXCR, run by TCRdb on the 5' RACE reads, gives a single entry per CDR3 protein. The data hold 580,000 or so distinct CDR3 sequences, with roughly a sixth observed a single time. Sequenced: PBMCs or a T cell subset sorted from them (not recorded which). The receptors were sampled from an adult woman who had mild COVID-19 (a few samples of this study predate the infection). Cell type and time point are not known. The conserved cysteine and the conserved F or W are not part of the CDR3 here.

>TRBV12-3/TRBV12-4|TRBJ2-4
ASSLGGVAKNIQY
>TRBV19|TRBJ1-1
ASSDRRNTEAF
>TRBV18|TRBJ2-1
ASSPPWVLSYNEQF
>TRBV10-3|TRBJ2-3
AISAPSRGADTQY
>TRBV15|TRBJ2-5
ATSRDRDGGWETQY
>TRBV14|TRBJ1-2
ASSQVRGSGYT
>TRBV11-2|TRBJ1-1
ASSLRGSLNTEAF
>TRBV19|TRBJ2-7
ASSIGPSGEQY
>TRBV29-1|TRBJ1-1
SVGQGYTEAF
>TRBV20-1|TRBJ2-1
SAPRGVVAGYNSYNEQF
>TRBV11-2|TRBJ1-3
ASSLEPGNTIY
>TRBV4-3|TRBJ2-7
ASSQGQGKPYEQY
>TRBV12-3/TRBV12-4|TRBJ1-1
ASSDGQTKAF
>TRBV5-1|TRBJ2-7
ASSPGTSTDEQY
>TRBV12-5|TRBJ2-3
ASGLVRRGVSTDTQY
>TRBV4-3|TRBJ1-6
ASSRDRGRSPLH
>TRBV24-1|TRBJ2-1
ATSDATLDKHNEQF
>TRBV18|TRBJ1-2
ASSRQGTNYGYT
>TRBV7-2|TRBJ2-3
ASRGLAGGNTDTQY
>TRBV15|TRBJ1-2
ATSRGNYGYT
>TRBV7-9|TRBJ1-4
AIFPGQGARTNEKLF
>TRBV2|TRBJ1-5
ASSGDRVRQPQH
>TRBV5-1|TRBJ1-1
ASSLQGQMGTEAF
>TRBV24-1|TRBJ2-7
ATSAGLLYEQY
>TRBV9|TRBJ2-3
ASSVEGQGSTDTQY
>TRBV7-9|TRBJ2-3
ASSYDRDSDTQY
>TRBV12-3/TRBV12-4|TRBJ1-4
ASSRGGAGEKLF
>TRBV25-1|TRBJ2-5
ASSEQRGLGKTQY
>TRBV30|TRBJ1-2
AWRVPTGDGAGYT
>TRBV10-2|TRBJ2-1
ASTPGQLINEQF
>TRBV5-1|TRBJ1-2
ASSLTNYGYT
>TRBV6-5|TRBJ2-5
ASSYRQGPRAETQY
>TRBV20-1|TRBJ2-5
SARVQETQY
>TRBV5-1|TRBJ1-6
ASSGGDGDNSPLH
>TRBV7-9|TRBJ1-1
ASRARGQNTEAF
>TRBV12-3/TRBV12-4|TRBJ1-5
AISLMQGSTRRNQPQH
>TRBV24-1|TRBJ1-2
ATSGIFVSGTYGYT
>TRBV25-1|TRBJ2-7
ASSDILTGVYEQY
>TRBV6-2/TRBV6-3|TRBJ1-5
ASSYSMGNQPQH
>TRBV10-3|TRBJ2-7
AISVGTGTTNEQY
>TRBV30|TRBJ1-5
AWSVDSNQPQH
>TRBV12-3/TRBV12-4|TRBJ1-1
ASSPSGGRTEAF
>TRBV20-1|TRBJ2-1
SARARPDEQF
>TRBV5-1|TRBJ2-7
ASSFVAGSGSYEQY
>TRBV12-3/TRBV12-4|TRBJ2-7
ASTRDHTYEQY
>TRBV5-1|TRBJ2-6
ASRSGQYFSGANVLT
>TRBV20-1|TRBJ1-2
SAPVGINYGYT
>TRBV20-1|TRBJ2-7
SASRDRLYEQY
>TRBV7-6|TRBJ2-1
ASSLATRDRGYYNEQF
>TRBV25-1|TRBJ2-2
ASSENRDRSNTGELF
>TRBV7-2|TRBJ1-6
ASSLQGRIDSPLH
>TRBV27|TRBJ1-5
ASSSIQGGNQPQH
>TRBV19|TRBJ1-2
ASSLDRASGYT
>TRBV4-1|TRBJ2-3
ASTTKRDRTTDTQY
>TRBV2|TRBJ2-7
ASSLDTDYEQY
>TRBV28|TRBJ2-7
ASARGRLSPSTYEQY
>TRBV15|TRBJ1-2
ATRDRRAANYGYT